This TCR beta chain was documented in a study of breast tumors, draining lymph nodes, adjacent tissues. The study, taken as a whole, reports: Tumor TCR diversity was below lymph nodes but above nontumor tissue. Findings are consistent with lymph node origin and intratumoral expansion of most tumor T cells.

This clonotype was detected many times. The target antigen is unknown. Germline V gives CDR1 MNHEY, CDR2 SVGAGI. The length of the CDR3 is 14 residues. V dropped 5 bases and J dropped 5; count of bases not matched to a gene: 4. One entry per CDR3 protein results from TCRdb running MiXCR on the multiplex PCR reads. Among under 250,000 distinct CDR3 sequences listed, approximately 29% were seen once. Breast cancer patients provided tissue from their axillary draining lymph nodes. The gene calls are TRBV6-5 and TRBJ1-5; 9 bases agree with TRBD1. The receptor was derived from a female donor with breast cancer. Some clones in this sample may be carry-over from other donors' samples. Sample: axillary lymph node tissue. The CDR3 spells CASSNRGPDQPQHF. As DNA, the CDR3 is TGTGCCAGCAGTAACAGGGGGCCTGATCAGCCCCAGCATTTT.